A single TCR beta chain is shown here with its context. There is no known antigen for this receptor. One junction end does not reproduce the germline sequence, and a read error may be involved. These data belong to a study of prognosis after radiotherapy for stage I lung cancer (dated by TCRdb to 2020 to 2022). About the full investigation: Between April 2018 and January 2019, nineteen stage I NSCLC patients were enrolled in Nanjing, China. Newly diagnosed primary stage I lung tumors were present in 13 to 15 patients, and oligometastatic NSCLC after surgical resection of the primary tumor was present in five patients. Every patient was regarded as medically inoperable, because of comorbidities in about a dozen cases and refusal of surgery in 7 cases. The cohort included approximately 13 men and about six women, with a median age of about 70 years and a range of about 53 to 85 years. Squamous cell carcinoma histology was identified in seven patients, and adenocarcinoma histology was identified in twelve patients. Using image-guided IMRT or VMAT, SBRT was delivered in 3 to 5 fractions at a biologically effective dose of at least 100 Gy. No patient received concurrent therapy alongside SBRT. Distant metastases were developed by four of the 19 patients after SBRT, at a median of about 7 months, whereas no significant progression was observed in the other 15 patients. Peripheral blood TCR beta repertoires were profiled in stage I NSCLC patients before and after stereotactic body radiotherapy, and the repertoires were related to distant failure. For each of the 20 or so patients, one blood sample was taken before SBRT and one after, so the study sequenced around 40 samples in total. Beyond this particular receptor, the publication reports: Post-SBRT Shannon entropy and its change from baseline were lower in patients who developed distant metastases; baseline Shannon entropy was not associated with metastases. None of the reported P values were adjusted for multiple comparisons. Tumor specificity of expanded TCR clones was not determined. Differences in TRBV and TRBJ usage frequencies by metastasis status were reportedly observed in two V genes at baseline and in ten or so V and two J genes after SBRT. The small cohort and short follow-up limited the study, so independent validation of the findings is needed. After SBRT, the count of unique TCR clones dropped from a median of roughly 9,400 beforehand to some 7,000 afterward (Wilcoxon paired P=0.011).

The germline V gene yields SGHTA for CDR1 and FQGNSA for CDR2. The CDR3 runs 15 residues from the cysteine to the phenylalanine. CDR3 DNA is the only sequence kept; it has 45 bases, read in frame from the first base. A history of other malignancies or of prior chemotherapy or radiotherapy was absent in all patients, and node-negative disease was shown on CT and PET/CT in all patients. At each of two time points, roughly 6.3 milliliters of peripheral venous blood were collected into EDTA tubes. PBMCs were isolated by Ficoll-Paque Plus density-gradient centrifugation. Right after collection, samples were kept at -80 degrees C until analysis. Two rounds of multiplex PCR on genomic DNA were used to amplify the TCR beta CDR3 region. In the first round of PCR, primers specific to each TRBV and TRBJ gene were used, and the primer sequences are filed in Chinese patent CN105087789A. Universal primers were used in the second PCR round. The Roche High Pure PCR Template Preparation Kit was used to extract genomic DNA from frozen PBMCs. Libraries were sequenced paired-end with 151 bp reads on an Illumina HiSeq 3000. The authors' analysis ran thus. CutAdapt was used to remove raw reads lacking the multiplex PCR primer sequences. High-quality paired reads were merged into contigs with PEAR. By aligning each contig to reference sequences, MiXCR assigned the TRB V, D and J gene segments to that contig. To remove sequencing errors, CDR3 sequences were clustered according to base quality and sequence similarity. Diversity was calculated as Shannon entropy divided by the natural log of the number of productive TCR sequences. One minus Shannon entropy divided by the natural log of the number of unique clonotypes was used as the definition of clonality. Progression-free survival cut-offs for repertoire metrics were chosen using the Youden index of ROC curves, with analyses run in R 3.5.3. TCRdb cleaned the public reads at Q25 with fastp, built clones with MiXCR and kept in-frame beta chains. CDR3 protein duplicates are merged, each entry listing the most common genes and DNA. The V and J calls and clone size come from TCRdb's table, not from the authors' own analysis. In this sample the table shows fewer than 20,000 distinct CDR3 sequences, roughly 55% of which occur a single time. The ten biggest clones cover roughly 27% of the sample.

Source: PBMCs, taken before or after stereotactic body radiation therapy (not recorded which). This clonotype was sampled from a donor over 45 with non-small cell lung cancer. The chain couples TRBV7-2 to TRBJ2-5; TRBD2 could be the D gene, as 5 bases match. The base sequence is TGTGCCAGCAGCCGAGTCAGAGCGGCAGAAGATACCCAGTACTTC. Its protein product is CASSRVRAAEDTQYF.